This section outlines one T cell receptor (beta chain) sequence together with its context. Participants' own reports of clinical history determined their cohort assignment. Original data processing: Amplification of reference gene primers was used by the study to estimate nucleated cell counts. Produced via immunoSEQ multiplex PCR; TCRdb's table is partial and in-frame only. Clone size and V and J calls were adopted from that table, with D and trimming inferred from the DNA. The sample has around 220,000 clones; 65% to 85% are singletons. With V trimmed by 5 bases and J by 5 bases, 9 bases remained unmatched. The CDR3 contains 16 residues. Germline CDR1 and CDR2: LNHDA and SQIVND (reference sequence). The data were taken from a study of blood T cell repertoires in COVID-19. Study summary: Whether acute or convalescent, the COVID-19 samples came from the United States, Italy and Spain. Sources were T cells, B-cell-depleted T cells, or PBMCs; the material itself was cDNA or gDNA.

This TCR derives from a woman aged 40 to 50 with acute COVID-19. This chain connects TRBV19 to TRBJ1-6; 7 bases match TRBD1. The sample consisted of PBMCs or T cells enriched from blood (not recorded which). The DNA for the CDR3 is TGTGCCAGTAGTCAATTGGGGACAGCTCATAATTCACCCCTCCACTTT. As protein: CASSQLGTAHNSPLHF.